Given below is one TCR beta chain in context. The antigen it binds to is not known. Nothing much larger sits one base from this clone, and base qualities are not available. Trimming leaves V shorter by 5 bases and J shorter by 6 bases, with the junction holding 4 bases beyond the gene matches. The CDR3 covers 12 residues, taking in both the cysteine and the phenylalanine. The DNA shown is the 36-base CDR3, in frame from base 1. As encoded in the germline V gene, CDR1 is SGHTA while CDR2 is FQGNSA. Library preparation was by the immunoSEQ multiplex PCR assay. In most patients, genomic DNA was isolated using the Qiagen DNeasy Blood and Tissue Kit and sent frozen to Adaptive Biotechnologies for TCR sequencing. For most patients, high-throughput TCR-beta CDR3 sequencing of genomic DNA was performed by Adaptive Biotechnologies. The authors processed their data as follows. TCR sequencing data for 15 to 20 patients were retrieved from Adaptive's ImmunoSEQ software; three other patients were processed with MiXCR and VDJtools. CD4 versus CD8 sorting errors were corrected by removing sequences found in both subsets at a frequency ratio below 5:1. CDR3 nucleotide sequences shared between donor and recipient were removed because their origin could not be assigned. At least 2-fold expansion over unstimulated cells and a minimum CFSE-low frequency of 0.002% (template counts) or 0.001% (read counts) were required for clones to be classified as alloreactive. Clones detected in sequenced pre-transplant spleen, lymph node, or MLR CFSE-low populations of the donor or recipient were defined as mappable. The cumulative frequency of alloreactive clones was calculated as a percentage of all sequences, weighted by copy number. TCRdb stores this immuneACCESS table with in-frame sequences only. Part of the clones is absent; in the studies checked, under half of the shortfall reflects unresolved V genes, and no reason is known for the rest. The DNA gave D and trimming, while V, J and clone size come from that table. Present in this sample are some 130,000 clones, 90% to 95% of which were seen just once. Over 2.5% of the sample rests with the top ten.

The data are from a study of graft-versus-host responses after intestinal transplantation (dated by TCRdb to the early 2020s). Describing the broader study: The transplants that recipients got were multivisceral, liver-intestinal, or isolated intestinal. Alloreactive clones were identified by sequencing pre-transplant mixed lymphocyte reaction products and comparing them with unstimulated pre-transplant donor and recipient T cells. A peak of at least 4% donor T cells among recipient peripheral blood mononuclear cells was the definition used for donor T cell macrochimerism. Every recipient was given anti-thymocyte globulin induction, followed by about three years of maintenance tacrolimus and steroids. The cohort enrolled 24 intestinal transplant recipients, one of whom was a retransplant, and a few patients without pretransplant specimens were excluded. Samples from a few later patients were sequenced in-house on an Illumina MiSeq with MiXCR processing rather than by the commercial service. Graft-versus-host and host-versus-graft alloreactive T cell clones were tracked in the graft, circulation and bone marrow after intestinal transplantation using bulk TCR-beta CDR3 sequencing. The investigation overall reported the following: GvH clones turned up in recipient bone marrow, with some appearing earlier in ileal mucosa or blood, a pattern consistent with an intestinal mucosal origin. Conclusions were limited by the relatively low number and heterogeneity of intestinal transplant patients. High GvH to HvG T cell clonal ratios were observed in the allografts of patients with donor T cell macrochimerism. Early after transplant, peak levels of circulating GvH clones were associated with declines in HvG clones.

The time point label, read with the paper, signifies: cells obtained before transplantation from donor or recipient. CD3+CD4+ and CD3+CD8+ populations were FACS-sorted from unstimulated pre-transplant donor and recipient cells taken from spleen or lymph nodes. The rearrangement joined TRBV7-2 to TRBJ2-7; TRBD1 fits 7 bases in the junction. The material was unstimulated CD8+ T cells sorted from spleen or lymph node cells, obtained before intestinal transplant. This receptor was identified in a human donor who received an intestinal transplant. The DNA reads TGTGCCAGCAGCCCGACAGGGTTCGAGCAGTACTTC. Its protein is CASSPTGFEQYF. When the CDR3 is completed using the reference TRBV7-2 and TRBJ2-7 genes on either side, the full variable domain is GAGVSQSPSNKVTEKGKDVELRCDPISGHTALYWYRQSLGQGLEFLIYFQGNSAPDKSGLPSDRFSAERTGGSVSTLTIQRTQQEDSAVYLCASSPTGFEQYFGPGTRLTVT.